This TCR beta chain derives from a study of blood T cell repertoires in COVID-19. Sequencing used immunoSEQ multiplex PCR; TCRdb keeps in-frame clones, though not all of them. The table shows about 230,000 clones, with over 75% occurring only once. V lost 5 bases and J 7 bases, leaving 24 bases between the germline ends. CDR1 and CDR2 (germline): SNHLY, FYNNEI. There are 16 residues in the CDR3. Enrollees, roughly 18 to 95 years old, lived in about two dozen US areas. Sample: PBMCs or T cells enriched from blood (not recorded which). This sequence joins TRBV2 and TRBJ2-7; D might be TRBD1 (5 bases). This receptor was obtained from a woman in her thirties who had been exposed to COVID-19. CDR3 coding DNA: TGTGCCAGCAGTCGGAGAGGATTATCAGGGTCCCGGGAGCAGTACTTC. Its translation: CASSRRGLSGSREQYF.